This TCR beta chain was documented in a study of blood T cell repertoires in COVID-19. Study context: Researchers got acute and convalescent COVID-19 samples from the United States, Italy and Spain. The cDNA or gDNA used as material had been derived from T cells, B-cell-depleted T cells, or PBMCs.

In the authors' workflow: Nucleated cell number was recorded as an estimate derived from reference gene primer amplification. Clones were sequenced by immunoSEQ multiplex PCR, and TCRdb holds only the in-frame ones, with some missing. Clonal size and the V and J genes are those of that table, whereas D and trimming came from the DNA. The repertoire has 85,000 to 110,000 clones, about 85% of them found once; the top ten carry approximately 3.1%. The material sequenced was peripheral blood. The sequence came from a man aged 50 to 59 in a cohort sampled during active COVID-19.

Here the CDR3 reads CASSRATGFGVYGYTF. In DNA, the CDR3 is TGTGCCAGCAGCCGCGCGACAGGGTTTGGGGTTTATGGCTACACCTTC. The chain links TRBV3-1 (or the pseudogene TRBV3-2) to TRBJ1-2; 7 nucleotides align to TRBD1. Germline CDR1 and CDR2: LGHDT and YNNKEL (reference sequence). Losses at the gene ends were 4 bases for V and 5 bases for J; bases not matched to a gene: 13. The CDR3 has 16 residues.